This T cell receptor beta chain was obtained from a study of T cells in Graves' hyperthyroidism and ophthalmopathy (dated by TCRdb to the late 2010s). Background on the whole study: Peripheral blood samples were taken at initial diagnosis, before any treatment was given. TCR V-J signatures able to tell the groups apart were searched for in a discovery cohort of some 97 patients, of whom more than 40 had Graves' ophthalmopathy and some 60 had stable Graves' hyperthyroidism. An independent validation cohort of under 20 hyperthyroidism patients and approximately 17 patients who later progressed to ophthalmopathy tested prospective prediction of ophthalmopathy. The roughly 100 discovery patients were randomly divided into training and test sets at a 7:3 ratio. In addition, the study compared T-cell repertoires in thyroid tissue and in blood from several Graves' hyperthyroidism patients. After sampling, hyperthyroidism patients received methimazole starting at 30 mg daily, and ophthalmopathy patients received high-dose intravenous methylprednisolone. TCR Vbeta CDR3 sequencing of some 140 peripheral blood samples (roughly 41 ophthalmopathy, 75 to 80 hyperthyroidism and roughly 17 progressor patients) is reported in the paper.

TCR beta CDR3 regions were amplified from RNA transcripts. For the first round of RT-PCR on the TCR CDR3, the HTBI primer set was used together with the Qiagen OneStep RT-PCR kit. The libraries were constructed in a second round of multiplex PCR and then size-selected and purified. Libraries were sequenced paired-end with 100 bp reads on an Illumina HiSeq2000. The authors' pipeline ran thus. SOAPnuke was used to process the raw data, with reads discarded if the reads contained adapters or uncalled bases, had a mean Phred below 15, or lacked an exact constant-primer or identifier match. High-quality paired reads were merged with COPE v1.2.5, and unique nucleotide sequences were defined as clonotypes. MiTCR v1.1 was used to align the clonotypes against IMGT TRBV, TRBD and TRBJ reference segments. Analysis was restricted to V-J combinations with a frequency above 0.0001, which covered roughly 99% of repertoires. A TCS score was defined as the ratio between F50 (clonal expansion) and ExV (chaos), using BLOSUM62-based TCRdist between CDR3 peptides within each V-J. Welch's t-statistics and random forest reduced around 520 V-J features to roughly 13, which were used in a naive Bayes classifier (R e1071). The public sequencing data were trimmed at Q25 with fastp and processed into clonotypes with MiXCR by TCRdb, which kept only in-frame beta chains. One record per CDR3 amino acid sequence lists the most common genes and DNA. V and J calls and clone size were set by TCRdb, not the authors. For this sample there are 650,000 to 850,000 distinct CDR3 sequences; under 20% appear just once. Of the sample, 16% falls within the top ten clones.

Trimming removed 4 bases from V and 5 bases from J; the gene matches leave 5 bases unexplained. According to the germline V gene, CDR1 reads ENHRY and CDR2 reads SYGVKD. Including the terminal cysteine and phenylalanine, the CDR3 comprises 14 residues. The kept DNA is CDR3 alone, 42 bases in frame from the first base. This clonotype was seen a few times. It lacks a known antigen. Base qualities were left out, and no much larger clone turns up one base away. What the work shows at the level of the full study, not this receptor alone: Sample size was not statistically predetermined, and blinding of investigators to group allocation was not performed. A model built on a 13 V-J signature distinguished ophthalmopathy from stable hyperthyroidism, reaching 87.88% sensitivity and around 82% specificity in cross-validation and 80%/75% in testing. In validation, the model predicted progression to ophthalmopathy with approximately 69% sensitivity and 72.22% specificity, a median of 6.5 months before onset. Most expanded thyroid clonotypes (frequency above 0.001) were also detected in blood, a finding suggesting that blood repertoires may reflect thyroid immune responses.

The hyperthyroidism patients were between 18 and 65 years old and newly diagnosed, with a disease duration of less than 2 months. Exclusion was applied to patients with uncontrolled infections, other autoimmune diseases, pregnancy or lactation. Clinical symptoms, serum thyroxine and TRAb, thyroid ultrasound, and orbital computed tomography formed the basis for the diagnoses. For progressor patients, blood was drawn at the first diagnosis of hyperthyroidism, before any ophthalmopathy symptoms had appeared. Ficoll-Paque density gradient centrifugation was used to isolate PBMCs from about 10 ml of fresh peripheral blood. Patients classed as progressors first received a Graves' hyperthyroidism diagnosis and then went on to develop ophthalmopathy during follow-up. Total RNA was extracted with Trizol reagent, and quality was checked on an Agilent 2100 Bioanalyzer.

This TCR came from a woman between 45 and 65 years old with Graves' hyperthyroidism that later progressed to Graves' ophthalmopathy. Sequenced material: blood. The chain is encoded by TRBV10-3 joined to TRBJ2-7; TRBD1 matches 10 bases in the middle. In nucleotides, the sequence is TGTGCCATCAGTGGACAGGGGGCGATGCACGAGCAGTACTTC. Translation gives CAISGQGAMHEQYF.